The clone carrying this T cell receptor (beta chain) was seen more than once but under ten times. The antigen remains unidentified. The sample's treatment: oral pan-JAK inhibitor, 5-10 mg twice daily. It was cDNA, reverse transcribed from extracted RNA, that served as the sequencing template. The repertoire was sequenced with immunoSEQ multiplex PCR; TCRdb's copy has only in-frame clones and lacks some. The table shows over 95,000 clones, with roughly three fifths occurring only once. The CDR3 is 14 residues long. V was cut by 3 bases and J by 2 bases, with 10 bases left in between. The germline gives CDR1 SQVTM, CDR2 ANQGSEA. This sample is drawn from a study of CD8+ T cells in alopecia areata. Study-wide points: Mouse data revealed clearer TCR sharing than patient data did, a gap possibly tied to HLA. Baseline CD8+ expansion's link to response remains uncertain, as there was one nonresponder.

The chain employs TRBV29-1 and TRBJ2-2, with a possible D match to TRBD1 (6 bases). Source: CD4+ T cells sorted from blood, taken at week 24, from a patient treated with tofacitinib. This clonotype was obtained from a human donor with alopecia areata. The CDR3 region has the DNA TGCAGCGTTGACCCAGGGGCAAACACCGGGGAGCTGTTTTTT. The encoded protein is CSVDPGANTGELFF.